The T cell receptor (beta chain) under discussion was sequenced for a study of early T cells in non-severe SARS-CoV-2 infection. Study-level background: The authors sequenced bulk RNA from unsorted whole blood, leaving chains unpaired.

This clonotype was detected a few times. J lost 1 base, V lost 10 bases, and 7 bases had no gene match. CDR3 length equals 17 residues. CDR1 and CDR2 (germline): LNHDA, SQIVND (reference sequence). Individual cDNA molecules received unique molecular identifiers during library preparation. Each CDR3 protein is one row after TCRdb ran MiXCR on the 5' RACE reads. The sample yields some 54,000 distinct CDR3 sequences, roughly 9.6% seen once. This TCR was sampled from an adult who was a healthcare worker with PCR-confirmed SARS-CoV-2 infection or an uninfected control (not recorded which). Sequencing input: whole blood. V is TRBV19 and J is TRBJ2-1, with TRBD2 matching over 16 bases. The CDR3: CATSPGLAGGSYNEQFF. DNA of the CDR3: TGTGCCACGAGCCCGGGACTAGCGGGAGGGTCCTACAATGAGCAGTTCTTC. The full variable domain, in which reference TRBV19 and TRBJ2-1 provide the parts outside the CDR3, is DGGITQSPKYLFRKEGQNVTLSCEQNLNHDAMYWYRQDPGQGLRLIYYSQIVNDFQKGDIAEGYSVSREKKESFPLTVTSAQKNPTAFYLCATSPGLAGGSYNEQFFGPGTRLTVL.